This passage covers 19 T cell receptor beta chains from one sample sequenced in a study of blood T cell repertoires in COVID-19. The data were produced by immunoSEQ multiplex PCR, yet TCRdb's version contains in-frame clones alone and is incomplete. The sample records approximately 190,000 clones, about nine tenths being singletons. The sample comprised peripheral blood. These receptors all come from a man aged 45-65 years with acute or convalescent COVID-19.

V is TRBV7-9 and J is TRBJ1-1, with no clear D. The CDR3 consists of 15 residues. The V gene lost 1 base and the J gene lost 5 bases, with 14 bases spanning the gap. Germline values: CDR1 SEHNR, CDR2 FQNEAQ (reference sequence). The CDR3 DNA reads TGTGCCAGCAGCTTAGTGCGTGGAGGTCGGACTGAAGCTTTCTTT. This gives the protein CASSLVRGGRTEAFF.

This chain connects TRBV10-3 to TRBJ1-1, with D perhaps TRBD1 (6 bases). The CDR3 is made up of 14 amino acids. CDR1 is ENHRY, CDR2 SYGVKD, per germline. V was trimmed by 6 bases and J by 4 bases, leaving 15 bases between them. The CDR3 region is CAISTGMVGTEAFF. The DNA of the CDR3 is TGTGCCATCAGCACAGGGATGGTTGGCACTGAAGCTTTCTTT.

The table lists this clone with a count of one. The chain joins TRBV19 to TRBJ2-2; 9 bases are shared with TRBD1. The CDR3 length is 14 residues. Germline V gene data show CDR1 as LNHDA and CDR2 as SQIVND (reference sequence). V gave up 8 bases and J gave up 4 bases; unmatched junction bases: 5. The CDR3, as DNA: TGTGCCAGTTTGGACAGGGGAGTCACCGGGGAGCTGTTTTTT. As protein: CASLDRGVTGELFF. Complete variable domain (other parts from reference TRBV19 and TRBJ2-2): DGGITQSPKYLFRKEGQNVTLSCEQNLNHDAMYWYRQDPGQGLRLIYYSQIVNDFQKGDIAEGYSVSREKKESFPLTVTSAQKNPTAFYLCASLDRGVTGELFFGEGSRLTVL.

The chain joins TRBV5-3 to TRBJ2-4, with 7 bases lining up with TRBD1. TRBV5-3 is assigned to the ORF class and has an uncertain function. V was pared by 0 bases and J by 0 bases, with 12 bases of the junction left unmatched. There are 19 residues in the CDR3. The CDR3 here is CARSLGDRRQGSAKNIQYF. The CDR3 bases are TGTGCCAGAAGCTTGGGGGACCGGCGACAGGGTTCAGCCAAAAACATTCAGTACTTC.

This clone was picked up one time. V is TRBV30 and J is TRBJ1-2; D is undetermined. Germline V CDR1 and CDR2: GTSNPN, SVGIG (reference sequence). The V end lost 0 bases, the J end lost 4 bases, and 3 bases lay between the germline ends. The CDR3 consists of 11 residues. CDR3 amino acids: CAWSVLYGYTF. As DNA, the CDR3 is TGTGCCTGGAGTGTACTCTATGGCTACACCTTC. Drawing the rest from reference TRBV30 and TRBJ1-2, the complete variable domain is SQTIHQWPATLVQPVGSPLSLECTVEGTSNPNLYWYRQAAGRGLQLLFYSVGIGQISSEVPQNLSASRPQDRQFILSSKKLLLSDSGFYLCAWSVLYGYTFGSGTRLTVV.

This chain links TRBV28 with TRBJ2-7; possible D gene TRBD1, 6 bases. Germline-derived CDR1 and CDR2 are MDHEN and SYDVKM. V lost 6 bases and J 4 bases, leaving 13 bases between the germline ends. The CDR3 is 13 amino acids. This chain's CDR3 is CASSQGGRYEQYV. For the CDR3, the DNA is TGTGCCAGCAGCCAAGGGGGTCGGTACGAGCAGTACGTC.

The sample holds a few counts of this clone. The chain joins TRBV5-5 to TRBJ1-3; tentatively, D is TRBD1 (5 bases). The germline CDR1 and CDR2 sequences are SGHKS and YYEKEE (reference sequence). With 6 bases removed from V and 4 bases from J, the gap between germline ends came to 17 bases. CDR3 length: 15 amino acids. The CDR3: CASTATPGRGNTIYF. CDR3 sequence (DNA): TGTGCCAGCACCGCCACCCCAGGGAGGGGAAACACCATATATTTT. Drawing the rest from reference TRBV5-5 and TRBJ1-3, the complete variable domain is DAGVTQSPTHLIKTRGQQVTLRCSPISGHKSVSWYQQVLGQGPQFIFQYYEKEERGRGNFPDRFSARQFPNYSSELNVNALLLGDSALYLCASTATPGRGNTIYFGEGSWLTVV.

The chain carries TRBV18 and TRBJ2-4; weak D call: TRBD1 (6 bases). From germline, CDR1 is KGHSH and CDR2 LQKENI. Trimming shortened V by 5 bases and J by 7 bases, and 15 bases separated the two germline ends. CDR3 length equals 14 residues. The CDR3 DNA sequence: TGTGCCAGCTCAATCCAGGGGTTTCGGAACATTCAGTACTTC. It translates to CASSIQGFRNIQYF.

This clone was recorded a few times. The chain couples TRBV7-2 to TRBJ2-3; D is uncertain. This CDR3 has 13 amino acids. Trimming took off 7 bases at V and 2 bases at J, with 10 bases between the two ends. Per germline, CDR1 SGHTA and CDR2 FQGNSA. CDR3 in amino acids: CASTLRFTDTQYF. The CDR3 DNA reads TGTGCCAGCACCCTAAGATTCACAGATACGCAGTATTTT.

The chain carries TRBV28 and TRBJ1-6, with 12 bases lining up with TRBD1. Germline-derived CDR1 and CDR2 are MDHEN and SYDVKM. The CDR3 extends over 14 amino acids. J lost 10 bases, V lost 5 bases, and 3 bases had no gene match. In DNA, the CDR3 is TGTGCCAGCAGTCCGGGACAGGGGGCCTCACCCCTCCACTTT. Amino acids: CASSPGQGASPLHF.

V usage is TRBV25-1 and J usage is TRBJ1-1, with D tentatively TRBD1 (6 bases). V lost 3 bases and J lost 1, with 9 bases in between. CDR1 is MGHDK, CDR2 SYGVNS, per germline. The CDR3 is 14 residues long. Here the CDR3 reads CASSDPGQNTEAFF. The DNA for the CDR3 is TGTGCCAGCAGTGACCCGGGACAGAACACTGAAGCTTTCTTT.

V usage is TRBV10-3 and J usage is TRBJ1-3, with D unclear. This CDR3 region has 12 residues. The germline CDR1 and CDR2 sequences are ENHRY and SYGVKD. V dropped 8 bases and J dropped 7 bases, with 12 bases sitting between them. The CDR3 sequence: CAIPDWGNTIYF. The DNA for the CDR3 is TGTGCCATCCCGGACTGGGGTAACACCATATATTTT.

CDR3 loop: CASSLTSPGQGYNEQFF. CDR3 nucleotides: TGTGCCAGCAGCTTAACCTCCCCGGGACAAGGCTACAATGAGCAGTTCTTC. This chain links TRBV7-3 with TRBJ2-1; D is perhaps TRBD1 (6 bases). This CDR3 comprises 17 residues. Per the germline V gene, CDR1 is SGHTA and CDR2 is FQGTGA. Trimming left V 0 bases short and J 3 bases short, with 15 bases between.

The chain links TRBV27 to TRBJ1-2, with TRBD1 as a possible D gene (6 bases). Germline values: CDR1 MNHEY, CDR2 SMNVEV (reference sequence). V lost 6 bases, J lost 4 bases, and 12 bases lay in between. There are 13 residues in the CDR3. For the CDR3, the DNA is TGTGCCAGCAGAGCAGGGGTTGGCTATGGCTACACCTTC. As protein: CASRAGVGYGYTF.

This clone was seen a few times. This sample also contains other DNA sequences that code for the same CDR3. The CDR3 DNA reads TGTGCCAGCAGCCAAGACTCAGACACCAACTATGGCTACACCTTC. Translated, it gives CASSQDSDTNYGYTF. The chain has TRBV3-1 (or the pseudogene TRBV3-2) and TRBJ1-2; no clear D. The germline V gene has CDR1 LGHDT and CDR2 YNNKEL (reference sequence). Trimming removed 0 bases at V and 2 bases at J, with 10 bases between. The CDR3 consists of 15 residues.

This sequence joins TRBV4-1 and TRBJ2-7; D call uncertain. V dropped 0 bases and J dropped 6 bases, with 15 bases sitting between them. The V gene's germline CDR1 is MGHRA and CDR2 YSYEKL. This CDR3 region has 15 residues. The CDR3 DNA follows: TGCGCCAGCAGCCAAGAATTTGGCCCCCTTGCCGAGCAGTACTTC. Translation: CASSQEFGPLAEQYF.

This chain uses TRBV4-2 with TRBJ2-2, with 7 bases matching TRBD2. Trimming at V came to 0 bases and at J to 1 base, leaving 5 bases not matched to a gene. The CDR3 covers 17 residues. CDR1 and CDR2 (germline): LGHNA, YNFKEQ. The CDR3 DNA reads as TGTGCCAGCAGCCAAGAAGGCGGACTAGTGAACACCGGGGAGCTGTTTTTT. Residues: CASSQEGGLVNTGELFF.

The chain links TRBV20-1 to TRBJ2-7, with 7 bases that match TRBD2. Trimming removed 6 bases from V and 5 bases from J; junction bases left unmatched: 4. The CDR3 consists of 11 residues. Looked up from germline, CDR1 is DFQATT and CDR2 is SNEGSKA (reference sequence). The CDR3 nucleotides read TGCAGTGCAGGGAGGGTTGACGAGCAGTACGTC. This codes for CSAGRVDEQYV.

In its sample, this clone was seen once. The V and J genes are TRBV5-8 and TRBJ2-5, with TRBD2 as a possible D gene (7 bases). CDR3 size: 16 residues. Germline V gene lookup returns CDR1 SGHTS and CDR2 YDEGEE. Trimming stripped 4 bases from V and 2 bases from J, with 18 bases between. The CDR3 sequence is CASSRGAHYPQETQYF. DNA for the CDR3: TGTGCCAGCAGCCGGGGGGCACACTACCCTCAAGAGACCCAGTACTTC.